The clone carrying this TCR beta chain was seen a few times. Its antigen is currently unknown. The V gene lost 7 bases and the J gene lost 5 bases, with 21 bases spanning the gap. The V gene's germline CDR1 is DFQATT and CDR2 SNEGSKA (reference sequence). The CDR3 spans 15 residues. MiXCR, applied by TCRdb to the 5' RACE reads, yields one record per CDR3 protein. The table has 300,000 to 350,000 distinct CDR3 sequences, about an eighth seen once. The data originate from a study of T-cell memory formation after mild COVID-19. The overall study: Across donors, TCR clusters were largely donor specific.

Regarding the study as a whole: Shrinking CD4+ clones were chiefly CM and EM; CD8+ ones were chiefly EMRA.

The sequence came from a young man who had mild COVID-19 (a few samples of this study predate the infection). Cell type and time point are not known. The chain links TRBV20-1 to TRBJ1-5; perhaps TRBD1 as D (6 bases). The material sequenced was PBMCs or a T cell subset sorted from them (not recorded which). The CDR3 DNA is TGCAGTGGGCAGGGGTCCGGGGGCGCGTATCAGCCCCAGCATTTT. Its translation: CSGQGSGGAYQPQHF.